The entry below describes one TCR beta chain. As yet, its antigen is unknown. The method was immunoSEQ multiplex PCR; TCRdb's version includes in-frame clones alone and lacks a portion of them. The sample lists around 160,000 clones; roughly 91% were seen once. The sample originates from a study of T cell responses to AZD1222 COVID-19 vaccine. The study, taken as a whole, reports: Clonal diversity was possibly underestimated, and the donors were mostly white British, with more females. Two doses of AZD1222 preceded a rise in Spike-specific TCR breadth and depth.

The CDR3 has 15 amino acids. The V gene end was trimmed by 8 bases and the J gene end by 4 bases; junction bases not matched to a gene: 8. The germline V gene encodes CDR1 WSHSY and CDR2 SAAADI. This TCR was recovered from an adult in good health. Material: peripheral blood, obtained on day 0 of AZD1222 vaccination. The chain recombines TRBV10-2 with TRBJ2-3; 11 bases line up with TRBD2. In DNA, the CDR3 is TGCGCCAGCGGGAATAGCGGGGGGGCCGCAGATACGCAGTATTTT. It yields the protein CASGNSGGAADTQYF.